The rows below give T cell receptor beta chains drawn from one sample of a study of T cell repertoires in cytomegalovirus infection. Antigen specificity for these receptors is unknown. Using its own MiXCR run on the reads, TCRdb lists one record per CDR3 protein. This table has some 900,000 distinct CDR3 sequences, 30% to 35% appearing once. This specimen was cultured CD8+ T cells from PBMCs, taken from culture after CMV antigen stimulation. The source is a human donor in good health (CMV status not recorded). Some clones in this sample may be carry-over from other donors' samples. The CDR3 runs from the conserved cysteine through the conserved F or W. Fields, in order: J gene, clone size, V gene, D gene, CDR3 protein, CDR3 DNA. A D gene is named only where the DNA matches it firmly. Only part of the rows carry a size: once, few, many, or a class if the clone is expanded.

TRBJ2-7	NA	TRBV18	NA	CASSPGSSSYEQYF	TGTGCCAGCTCACCTGGATCCTCTTCCTACGAGCAGTACTTC
TRBJ2-1	NA	TRBV20-1	TRBD1	CSASKTGRSYNEQFF	TGCAGTGCTAGTAAGACAGGGAGATCCTACAATGAGCAGTTCTTC
TRBJ2-4	few	TRBV11-2	NA	CASSLGENIQYF	TGTGCCAGCAGCTTAGGGGAAAACATTCAGTACTTC
TRBJ2-7	few	TRBV27	TRBD2	CASSPRGVLYEQYF	TGTGCCAGCAGTCCGCGGGGGGTCCTCTACGAGCAGTACTTC
TRBJ1-2	NA	TRBV7-8	NA	CASSLGGMENYGYTF	TGTGCCAGCAGCTTGGGAGGGATGGAAAACTATGGCTACACCTTC
TRBJ1-1	NA	TRBV7-6	NA	CASSLTIEAFF	TGTGCCAGCAGCTTAACGATTGAAGCTTTCTTT
TRBJ1-1	NA	TRBV5-5	TRBD1	CASSLPAYRGTEAFF	TGTGCCAGCAGCTTGCCCGCTTACAGGGGGACTGAAGCTTTCTTT
TRBJ1-3	few	TRBV10-3	NA	CAIRDMSSGNTIYF	TGTGCCATCAGAGACATGAGCTCTGGAAACACCATATATTTT
TRBJ2-7	NA	TRBV10-3	NA	CAISDLSEEQYF	TGTGCCATCAGTGACCTCTCGGAGGAGCAGTACTTC
TRBJ2-6	NA	TRBV5-1	NA	CASSLVGGANVLTF	TGCGCCAGCAGCTTGGTTGGTGGGGCCAACGTCCTGACTTTC
TRBJ2-1	few	TRBV5-6	NA	CASSFAHKGSNEQFF	TGTGCCAGCAGCTTTGCCCACAAGGGCAGCAATGAGCAGTTCTTC
TRBJ2-7	NA	TRBV7-4	NA	CASSYPLGGHEQYF	TGTGCCAGCAGCTACCCATTGGGGGGCCACGAGCAGTACTTC
TRBJ1-2	few	TRBV12-3/TRBV12-4	TRBD1	CASRLTGGGYTF	TGTGCCAGCAGATTGACAGGGGGTGGCTACACCTTC
TRBJ2-1	few	TRBV11-2	NA	CASSSRGGGGYNEQFF	TGTGCCAGCAGCTCCCGAGGGGGCGGGGGATACAATGAGCAGTTCTTC
TRBJ2-5	NA	TRBV11-2	NA	CASSLRTKETQYF	TGTGCCAGCAGCTTACGGACAAAAGAGACCCAGTACTTC
TRBJ1-4	NA	TRBV27	TRBD1	CASSLWTGDGNEKLFF	TGTGCCAGCAGTTTATGGACAGGGGACGGGAATGAAAAACTGTTTTTT
TRBJ2-6	NA	TRBV29-1	NA	CSVIWTYSGANVLTF	TGCAGCGTGATTTGGACCTATTCTGGGGCCAACGTCCTGACTTTC
TRBJ1-5	NA	TRBV19	TRBD1	CASSTTGGQPQHF	TGTGCCAGTAGTACGACAGGGGGCCAGCCCCAGCATTTT
TRBJ2-2	few	TRBV7-9	NA	CASSPAPGNIRDGNTGELFF	TGTGCCAGCAGCCCCGCCCCGGGGAACATTAGGGACGGGAACACCGGGGAGCTGTTTTTT
TRBJ2-1	NA	TRBV18	NA	CASCGLEDEQFF	TGTGCCAGCTGCGGGCTGGAGGATGAGCAGTTCTTC
TRBJ2-5	few	TRBV6-6	TRBD1	CASSATGGWGETQYF	TGTGCCAGCAGCGCGACAGGGGGCTGGGGTGAGACCCAGTACTTC
TRBJ2-2	NA	TRBV12-3/TRBV12-4	TRBD2	CASEASSGVYTGELFF	TGTGCCAGCGAGGCTAGTAGCGGGGTATACACCGGGGAGCTGTTTTTT
TRBJ1-6	few	TRBV12-3/TRBV12-4	NA	CASSLTRVNSPLHF	TGTGCCAGCAGTTTAACCAGGGTTAATTCACCCCTCCACTTT
TRBJ2-2	NA	TRBV27	TRBD2	CASSGTSGGFGELFF	TGTGCCAGCAGTGGGACTAGCGGGGGATTCGGGGAGCTGTTTTTT
TRBJ1-2	many	TRBV7-8	NA	CASSTTGPNYGYTF	TGTGCCAGCAGCACGACAGGTCCTAACTATGGCTACACCTTC
TRBJ2-1	NA	TRBV11-3	TRBD1	CASSVRGTGGNEQFF	TGTGCCAGCAGCGTCCGGGGGACAGGGGGCAATGAGCAGTTCTTC
TRBJ2-1	few	TRBV7-3	TRBD2	CASSAWAGTSGGNEQFF	TGTGCCAGCAGCGCCTGGGCCGGGACTAGCGGGGGAAATGAGCAGTTCTTC
TRBJ1-5	NA	TRBV27	NA	CASSPRTGGGQPQHF	TGTGCTAGCAGTCCTAGAACGGGGGGAGGTCAGCCCCAGCATTTT
TRBJ1-2	NA	TRBV5-1	TRBD1	CASSFTGADGYTF	TGCGCCAGCAGCTTTACAGGGGCGGATGGCTACACCTTC
TRBJ2-1	NA	TRBV7-8	NA	CASSPTRGPGVNEQFF	TGTGCCAGCAGCCCTACTAGAGGACCGGGAGTTAATGAGCAGTTCTTC
TRBJ2-3	few	TRBV11-2	TRBD1	CASSFHRDRATDTQYF	TGTGCCAGCAGCTTCCACCGGGACAGGGCTACAGATACGCAGTATTTT
TRBJ1-2	few	TRBV7-2	TRBD1	CASSRGQAF	TGTGCCAGCAGCCGGGGACAGGCCTTC
TRBJ2-3	NA	TRBV12-5	NA	CASGLSGLGTDTQYF	TGTGCTAGTGGTCTATCCGGTTTGGGCACAGATACGCAGTATTTT
TRBJ1-1	many	TRBV7-2	NA	CASSFRQGEAFF	TGTGCCAGCAGCTTTCGGCAGGGGGAAGCTTTCTTT
TRBJ1-1	many	TRBV12-3/TRBV12-4	NA	CASLGQNTEAFF	TGTGCCAGCCTAGGACAGAACACTGAAGCTTTCTTT
TRBJ1-6	NA	TRBV13	NA	CASSAGLLYSPLHF	TGTGCCAGCAGCGCCGGACTATTATATTCACCCCTCCACTTT
TRBJ2-2	NA	TRBV10-2	TRBD2	CANTQYERGASTGELFF	TGCGCCAACACCCAGTATGAGCGGGGGGCTAGCACCGGGGAGCTGTTTTTT
TRBJ1-6	NA	TRBV20-1	NA	CSARIGEPLNSPLHF	TGCAGTGCTAGAATCGGGGAACCACTTAATTCACCCCTCCACTTT
TRBJ2-3	NA	TRBV4-3	NA	CASSQERSTDTQYF	TGCGCCAGCAGCCAAGAGCGAAGCACAGATACGCAGTATTTT
TRBJ2-3	few	TRBV12-3/TRBV12-4	NA	CASSLQDITDTQYF	TGTGCCAGCAGTTTACAGGACATCACAGATACGCAGTATTTT
TRBJ1-5	NA	TRBV7-2	TRBD1	CASSAGQGAGQPQHF	TGTGCCAGCAGCGCCGGACAGGGGGCAGGACAGCCCCAGCATTTT
TRBJ1-1	few	TRBV11-1	NA	CASSPPGRSTEAFF	TGTGCCAGCAGCCCGCCCGGGAGGAGCACTGAAGCTTTCTTT
TRBJ2-3	NA	TRBV7-2	NA	CVSSSSGGAADTQYF	TGTGTCAGCAGTTCCAGTGGGGGGGCCGCAGATACGCAGTATTTT
TRBJ2-5	NA	TRBV10-2	NA	CASMNSPSRETQYF	TGCGCCAGCATGAATAGCCCTTCGAGGGAGACCCAGTACTTC
TRBJ2-5	NA	TRBV20-1	TRBD2	CSARGRVYVGAGAIQETQYF	TGCAGTGCTAGAGGTCGAGTTTATGTTGGAGCGGGGGCCATCCAAGAGACCCAGTACTTC
TRBJ2-1	NA	TRBV9	TRBD1	CASSAVDRGSYNEQFF	TGTGCCAGCAGCGCGGTGGACAGGGGGTCCTACAATGAGCAGTTCTTC
TRBJ1-4	NA	TRBV7-8	NA	CASSLEGAATNEKLFF	TGTGCCAGCAGCTTAGAAGGGGCCGCAACTAATGAAAAACTGTTTTTT
TRBJ1-2	NA	TRBV9	TRBD1	CASSVSRDRGLDYGYTF	TGTGCCAGCAGCGTGAGCCGGGACAGGGGGCTTGACTATGGCTACACCTTC
TRBJ2-2	NA	TRBV5-1	NA	CASSLPGERELFF	TGCGCCAGCAGCTTGCCGGGAGAACGGGAGCTGTTTTTT
TRBJ2-7	NA	TRBV10-3	NA	CAISDPTGSYEQYF	TGTGCCATCAGTGACCCCACAGGGTCCTACGAGCAGTACTTC
TRBJ2-1	many	TRBV7-9	TRBD2	CASLAGDTYNEQFF	TGTGCCAGCCTAGCGGGTGACACCTACAATGAGCAGTTCTTC
TRBJ1-2	few	TRBV5-1	TRBD1	CASNEGQGNGYTF	TGCGCCAGCAACGAAGGACAGGGAAATGGCTACACCTTC
TRBJ2-4	few	TRBV6-5	NA	CASSYDLAKNIQYF	TGTGCCAGCAGTTACGACCTAGCCAAAAACATTCAGTACTTC
TRBJ1-6	NA	TRBV6-2/TRBV6-3	NA	CASSPVAGNSPLHF	TGTGCCAGCAGCCCCGTCGCAGGAAATTCACCCCTCCACTTT
TRBJ1-5	NA	TRBV12-3/TRBV12-4	TRBD1	CASCPGTGDVSQHF	TGTGCCAGCTGCCCCGGGACAGGGGATGTGTCCCAGCATTTT
TRBJ2-7	NA	TRBV7-4	TRBD2	CASSLSGGAEQYF	TGTGCCAGCAGCTTGAGCGGGGGTGCCGAGCAGTACTTC
TRBJ2-1	few	TRBV27	NA	CASSLGALSGPYNEQFF	TGTGCCAGCAGTTTAGGAGCCCTCAGCGGTCCCTACAATGAGCAGTTCTTC
TRBJ1-1	NA	TRBV19	TRBD1	CASSMSYRDRERRTEAFF	TGTGCCAGTAGTATGTCTTACCGGGACAGGGAAAGGCGGACTGAAGCTTTCTTT
TRBJ1-2	NA	TRBV9	NA	CASSHGRVQNYGYTF	TGTGCCAGCAGCCATGGGAGGGTTCAGAACTATGGCTACACCTTC
TRBJ2-2	many	TRBV7-9	NA	CASSFDRWNTGELFF	TGTGCCAGCAGCTTCGACAGGTGGAACACCGGGGAGCTGTTTTTT